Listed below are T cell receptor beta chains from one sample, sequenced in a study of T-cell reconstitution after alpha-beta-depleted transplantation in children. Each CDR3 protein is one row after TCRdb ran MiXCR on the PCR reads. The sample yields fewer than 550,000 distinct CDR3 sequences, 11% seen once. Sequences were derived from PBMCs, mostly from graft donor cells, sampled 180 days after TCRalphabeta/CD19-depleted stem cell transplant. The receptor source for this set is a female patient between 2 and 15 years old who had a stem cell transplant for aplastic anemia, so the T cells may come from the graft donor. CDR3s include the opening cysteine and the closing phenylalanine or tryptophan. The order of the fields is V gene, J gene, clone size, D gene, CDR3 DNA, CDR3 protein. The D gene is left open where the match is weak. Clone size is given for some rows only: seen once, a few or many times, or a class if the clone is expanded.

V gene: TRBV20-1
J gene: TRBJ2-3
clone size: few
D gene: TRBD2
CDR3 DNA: TGCAGTGCTCGTCAGGGCGGGAGCGGGACAGATACGCAGTATTTT
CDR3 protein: CSARQGGSGTDTQYF

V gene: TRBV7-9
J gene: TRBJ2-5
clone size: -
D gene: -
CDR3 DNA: TGTGCCAGCAGCTTACTACGGTCCGCTGAGACCCAGTACTTC
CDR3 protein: CASSLLRSAETQYF

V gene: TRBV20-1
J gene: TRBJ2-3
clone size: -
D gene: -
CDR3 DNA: TGCAGTGCCCTGCCCAGACTCGGAGATACGCAGTATTTT
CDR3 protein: CSALPRLGDTQYF

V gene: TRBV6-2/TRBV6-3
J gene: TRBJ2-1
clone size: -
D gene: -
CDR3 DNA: TGTGCCAGCAGTTACTCCCAAGACAGGCCCTCCTACAATGAGCAGTTCTTC
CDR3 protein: CASSYSQDRPSYNEQFF

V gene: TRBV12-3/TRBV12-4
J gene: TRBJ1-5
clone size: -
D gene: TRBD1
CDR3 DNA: TGTGCCAGCAGTGCTAGACAGGGTTTAGGTCAGCCCCAGCATTTT
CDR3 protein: CASSARQGLGQPQHF

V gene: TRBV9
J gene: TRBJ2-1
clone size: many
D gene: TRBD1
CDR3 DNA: TGTGCCAGCAGCACTCCGGGTCCGGGACAGGGTGCACATGAGCAGTTCTTC
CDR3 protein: CASSTPGPGQGAHEQFF

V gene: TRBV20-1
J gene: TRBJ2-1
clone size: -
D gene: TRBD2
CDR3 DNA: TGCAGTGCTAGAGATTCTACCGGGACTAGCCACAATGAGCAGTTCTTC
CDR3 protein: CSARDSTGTSHNEQFF

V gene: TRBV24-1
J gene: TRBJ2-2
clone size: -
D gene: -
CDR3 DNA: TGTGCCACCAGTGCCCCCTGGGCAGGGCCATCCACCGGGGAGCTGTTTTTT
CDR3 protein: CATSAPWAGPSTGELFF

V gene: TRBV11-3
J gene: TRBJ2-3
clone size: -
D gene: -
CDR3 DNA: TGTGCCAGCAGCGTGGGACGGGGGCGGAGAGATACGCAGTATTTT
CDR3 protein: CASSVGRGRRDTQYF

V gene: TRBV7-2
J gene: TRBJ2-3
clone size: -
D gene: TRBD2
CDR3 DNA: TGTGCCAGCAGCCTCAAGGCGGGGGGGCTGAATACGCAGTATTTT
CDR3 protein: CASSLKAGGLNTQYF

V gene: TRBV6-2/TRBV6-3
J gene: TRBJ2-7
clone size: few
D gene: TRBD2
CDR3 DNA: TGTGCCAGCAGTTACCGCTATGGACTAGCGATCTACGAGCAGTACTTC
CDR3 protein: CASSYRYGLAIYEQYF

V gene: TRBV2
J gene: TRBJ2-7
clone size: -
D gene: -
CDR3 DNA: TGTGCCGGGTGGGGTTTTCGGGACCGACCCTACGAGCAGTACTTC
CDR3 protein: CAGWGFRDRPYEQYF

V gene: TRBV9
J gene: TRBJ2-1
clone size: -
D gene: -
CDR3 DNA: TGTGCCAGCAGCGCCAAGCCCAGGTCCGGTCAGCAGTTCTTC
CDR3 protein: CASSAKPRSGQQFF

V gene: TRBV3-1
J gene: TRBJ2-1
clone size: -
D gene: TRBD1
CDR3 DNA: TGTGCCAGCAGCCATATGGACAGGGAGACAGCTGAGCAGTTCTTC
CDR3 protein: CASSHMDRETAEQFF